Listed below are T cell receptor beta chains from one sample, sequenced in a study of sequential checkpoint blockade in melanoma. The method was immunoSEQ multiplex PCR; TCRdb's version includes in-frame clones alone and lacks a portion of them. The sample lists fewer than 35,000 clones; 86% were seen once. Sequences were derived from CD8+ T cells sorted from blood (inferred from file names), sampled from a patient given nivolumab and ipilimumab in sequence. These receptors were collected from a human donor with melanoma. Both conserved end residues are part of each CDR3. The order of the fields is CDR3 DNA, CDR3 protein, D gene, V gene, clone size, J gene. D genes are given only for firm matches. Rows give clone size only sometimes, using once, few, many, or a class for an expanded clone.

TGTGCCAGCAGCCTTCTCAGGGGAGAAAGCACAGATACGCAGTATTTT	CASSLLRGESTDTQYF	NA	TRBV7-8	NA	TRBJ2-3
TGTGCCAGCAGCGTGGGGGGTATCACTGAAGCTTTCTTT	CASSVGGITEAFF	NA	TRBV9	NA	TRBJ1-1
TGTGCCAGTAGTAGAGCGGGACAGGGGCGAAACGAGCAGTACTTC	CASSRAGQGRNEQYF	TRBD1	TRBV19	NA	TRBJ2-7
TGTGCCAGCCTCGGGCGGGACAGGGGACCCTACGAGCAGTACTTC	CASLGRDRGPYEQYF	TRBD1	TRBV6-5	NA	TRBJ2-7
TGTGCCAGCAGCCCCGCATGGCAGAATGAAAAACTGTTTTTT	CASSPAWQNEKLFF	NA	TRBV7-9	NA	TRBJ1-4
TGTGCCATCAGTGTAGGGACAGGGTCCTACGAGCAGTACTTC	CAISVGTGSYEQYF	TRBD1	TRBV10-3	NA	TRBJ2-7
TGTGCCAGCAGCTCCCCGTGGGCCGCCTACGAGCAGTACTTC	CASSSPWAAYEQYF	NA	TRBV11-2	NA	TRBJ2-7
TGTGCCAGCAGTTTCGGGAAACAGGGATCCTACGAGCAGTACTTC	CASSFGKQGSYEQYF	NA	TRBV28	NA	TRBJ2-7
TGCGCCAGCAGCTTGTTGGGGCGGGAGGGCAAAGAGACCCAGTACTTC	CASSLLGREGKETQYF	TRBD2	TRBV5-1	medium-sized	TRBJ2-5
TGCAGCGGCCGAGAGAACACTGAAGCTTTCTTT	CSGRENTEAFF	NA	TRBV29-1	NA	TRBJ1-1
TGTGCCAGCAGCTCCAAGACTAGCTGGGACAATGAGCAGTTCTTC	CASSSKTSWDNEQFF	TRBD2	TRBV7-9	NA	TRBJ2-1
TGTGCCAGCATCAGTACAGGGTGGAACTACAATGAGCAGTTCTTC	CASISTGWNYNEQFF	NA	TRBV6-5	NA	TRBJ2-1
TGTGCCAGCAGCGTAGGGGCAGCCTATGGCTACACCTTC	CASSVGAAYGYTF	NA	TRBV9	NA	TRBJ1-2
TGCGCCAGCAGCTTCAGGACAGTGAGGAGCTCCTACAATGAGCAGTTCTTC	CASSFRTVRSSYNEQFF	NA	TRBV5-1	NA	TRBJ2-1
TGTGCCAGTAAAGGGGACTTTGGTAGCAATCAGCCCCAGCATTTT	CASKGDFGSNQPQHF	NA	TRBV19	NA	TRBJ1-5
TGTGCCAGCTCGACCTACCGGGTCAAAAACATTCAGTACTTC	CASSTYRVKNIQYF	NA	TRBV18	NA	TRBJ2-4
TGCGCCAGCAGACAGGGAAACACCGGGGAGCTGTTTTTT	CASRQGNTGELFF	NA	TRBV5-1	NA	TRBJ2-2
TGTGCCAGCAGCTTGACAGCAAATCTTGAAGCTTTCTTT	CASSLTANLEAFF	NA	TRBV5-4	NA	TRBJ1-1
TGTGCCAGCAGCGTCCCTACTAGCGGGAACGATGAGCAGTTCTTC	CASSVPTSGNDEQFF	TRBD2	TRBV9	NA	TRBJ2-1
TGTGCCAGCAGCGTAGATCCATTGTCCTACGAGCAGTACTTC	CASSVDPLSYEQYF	NA	TRBV9	NA	TRBJ2-7
TGTGCCAGCAGTTCTAACTACGAGCAGTACTTC	CASSSNYEQYF	NA	TRBV28	few	TRBJ2-7
TGTGCCAGCAGCGAGGGACAGGCGTACGGAAAACTGTTTTTT	CASSEGQAYGKLFF	TRBD1	TRBV5-4	once	TRBJ1-4
TGTGCCAGCAGCCAGGGTCCAGGGGGCCCCTACGAGCAGTACTTC	CASSQGPGGPYEQYF	TRBD1	TRBV5-6	NA	TRBJ2-7
TGTGCCAGCACCTACCGGAGGGGACTAGCGGGAGCTTTAGCAGATACGCAGTATTTT	CASTYRRGLAGALADTQYF	TRBD2	TRBV27	NA	TRBJ2-3
TGTGCCAGCAGGCTTACAGGGGTGGGCTATGGCTACACCTTC	CASRLTGVGYGYTF	TRBD1	TRBV27	NA	TRBJ1-2
TGTGCCAGCAGCTTAGCAGGGGGAAGCAATGAGCAGTTCTTC	CASSLAGGSNEQFF	NA	TRBV7-6	NA	TRBJ2-1
TGTGCCAGCACCCAAGGGGGGGCGCGGGCTTTCTTT	CASTQGGARAFF	NA	TRBV27	few	TRBJ1-1
TGTGCCAGCAGTTTATCCGGGATCGGGGGCGAGCAGTACTTC	CASSLSGIGGEQYF	NA	TRBV28	NA	TRBJ2-7
TGTGCCAGCAGTTTATCGTTGAGGGGGCCCGTCACTTTCTTT	CASSLSLRGPVTFF	TRBD1	TRBV27	NA	TRBJ1-1
TGTGCCAGCAGTCCGAGGACGGGAGGGACTAGCTACGAGCAGTACTTC	CASSPRTGGTSYEQYF	TRBD2	TRBV28	once	TRBJ2-7
TGTGCCAGCAGCTTAGAGGGGGTCACTGAAGCTTTCTTT	CASSLEGVTEAFF	NA	TRBV7-8	NA	TRBJ1-1
TGTGCCAGCAGCCCGGACAGGGGTCAACATGGCTACACCTTC	CASSPDRGQHGYTF	TRBD1	TRBV7-9	NA	TRBJ1-2
TGTGCCAGCAGCTTAGCCGGATTCTTAGCGGGAGGGAGCTCCTACGAGCAGTACTTC	CASSLAGFLAGGSSYEQYF	TRBD2	TRBV7-2	NA	TRBJ2-7
TGTGCTAGCAGCTTCGCCCGGACAGATACGCAGTATTTT	CASSFARTDTQYF	NA	TRBV7-7	few	TRBJ2-3
TGTGCCAGCAGCTCCTCCTCGGGAGCGGGGGAAATCGAGCAGTACTTC	CASSSSSGAGEIEQYF	TRBD2	TRBV4-2	NA	TRBJ2-7
TGTGCCAGCAGCTTAGGGGACAGCCGCTATGGCTACACCTTC	CASSLGDSRYGYTF	TRBD1	TRBV7-8	few	TRBJ1-2
TGTGCCAGTAGTACCATAGCGGGAGTATTCCCATACGAGCAGTACTTC	CASSTIAGVFPYEQYF	TRBD2	TRBV19	NA	TRBJ2-7
TGTGCCAGCAGCGTAGGAACTAGCGGGGGCCCTCAAGAGACCCAGTACTTC	CASSVGTSGGPQETQYF	TRBD2	TRBV9	NA	TRBJ2-5
TGTGCCATCTCGACCGGGGGAACTGGCCGCGAGCAGTACTTC	CAISTGGTGREQYF	NA	TRBV15	NA	TRBJ2-7
TGTGCCAGTAGTATAGGGGGGGATCGCCTCGGGGAGCAGTTCTTC	CASSIGGDRLGEQFF	NA	TRBV19	NA	TRBJ2-1
TGTGCCAGCAGCCCAGGGACAGGGGAGGGGTATGGCTACACCTTC	CASSPGTGEGYGYTF	TRBD1	TRBV11-2	NA	TRBJ1-2
TGTGCCAGTACGGCGGCTCCTGGCTACGAGCAGTACTTC	CASTAAPGYEQYF	NA	TRBV19	NA	TRBJ2-7
TGTGCCAGTAGTATGCGGGGGGACCTAATCACAGATACGCAGTATTTT	CASSMRGDLITDTQYF	TRBD2	TRBV19	once	TRBJ2-3
TGCGCCAGCAGCCCTGGACAGGGGGAAGGGTACGAGCAGTACTTC	CASSPGQGEGYEQYF	NA	TRBV5-2	few	TRBJ2-7
TGTGCCAGCAGTTCGGACAGGGGGGCTTACTACGAGCAGTACTTC	CASSSDRGAYYEQYF	TRBD1	TRBV27	NA	TRBJ2-7
TGCGCCAGCAGCCAAGAGAGGACAGGGAGGGGGTTAGGTACGCAGTATTTT	CASSQERTGRGLGTQYF	NA	TRBV4-3	NA	TRBJ2-3
TGTGCCAGCACCCCCCTGAGGGTGAATGAGCAGTTCTTC	CASTPLRVNEQFF	NA	TRBV25-1	NA	TRBJ2-1
TGTGCCAGCAGCCAGGGCGACCGGGGAAACATTCAGTACTTC	CASSQGDRGNIQYF	NA	TRBV4-2	NA	TRBJ2-4
TGTGCCAGCAGTTTCGGACAGTTTGCAACTAATGAAAAACTGTTTTTT	CASSFGQFATNEKLFF	NA	TRBV28	NA	TRBJ1-4
TGTGCCAGCAGCCCAGGGGACAGGCCTGCCTACGAGCAGTACTTC	CASSPGDRPAYEQYF	TRBD1	TRBV7-9	NA	TRBJ2-7
TGTGCCAGCAGCACGGGACAGACCTACTCCTACGAGCAGTACTTC	CASSTGQTYSYEQYF	TRBD1	TRBV6-6	few	TRBJ2-7
TGTGCCATCAGTGAGAGGGGAAGTTGGGTCTATGGCTACACCTTC	CAISERGSWVYGYTF	NA	TRBV10-3	NA	TRBJ1-2
TGTGCCAGCAGCCAAGGGGGGGGCAGGGTCCGCGAGCAGTACTTC	CASSQGGGRVREQYF	NA	TRBV14	NA	TRBJ2-7
TGTGCCAGCAGCGTAGGTCCCCCCGACTCCCCCACAGATACGCAGTATTTT	CASSVGPPDSPTDTQYF	NA	TRBV9	NA	TRBJ2-3